Following are 27 T cell receptor beta chains from one sample sequenced in a study of cytomegalovirus exposure and HLA in healthy donors. 13 Jbeta primers and 60 Vbeta primers were used for the PCR. This table comes from immunoSEQ multiplex PCR, and its TCRdb copy is limited to in-frame clones, with some not included. Seen in this sample are 75,000 to 100,000 clones; the ten most common clones hold roughly 1.5%. Sequencing was done on a sample of PBMCs. These receptors were collected from a woman in her sixties in good health and CMV-seronegative.

The chain links TRBV7-2 to TRBJ2-5; 7 nucleotides match TRBD2. V trimming: 2 bases; J trimming: 0 bases; junction bases outside the gene matches: 9. The CDR3 covers 17 residues. CDR1 and CDR2 from the germline V gene are SGHTA and FQGNSA. In DNA form, the CDR3 reads TGTGCCAGCAGCTTATTTCCTAGGACTAGGGACCAAGAGACCCAGTACTTC. Protein sequence: CASSLFPRTRDQETQYF.

The chain links TRBV7-2 to TRBJ2-7; 11 bases are a match to TRBD2. V trimming: 6 bases; J trimming: 5 bases; junction bases outside the gene matches: 6. CDR3 length: 14 amino acids. Germline V gene sequence: CDR1 SGHTA, CDR2 FQGNSA. The CDR3: CASSYSGRAHEQYF. CDR3 coding DNA: TGTGCCAGCAGTTATAGCGGGAGGGCCCACGAGCAGTACTTC.

The V and J genes are TRBV5-4 and TRBJ2-2, with D maybe TRBD1 (6 bases). Trimming took 2 bases from V and 6 from J, leaving 14 bases between them. Germline V CDR1 and CDR2: SGHNT, YYREEE (reference sequence). This CDR3 region has 15 residues. CDR3 in amino acids: CASSLGGSLAGELFF. DNA of the CDR3: TGTGCCAGCAGCTTAGGGGGTAGTTTGGCCGGGGAGCTGTTTTTT.

The CDR3 spells CASSSGPGQDGAYEQYF. The CDR3 DNA sequence: TGTGCCAGCAGCTCCGGGCCCGGACAGGATGGGGCGTACGAGCAGTACTTC. V gene TRBV7-6 combines with J gene TRBJ2-7; TRBD1 agrees at 7 bases. V was clipped by 4 bases and J by 4 bases; unmatched bases: 16. The CDR3 covers 17 residues. Germline V gene lookup returns CDR1 SGHVS and CDR2 FNYEAQ.

Note on this clone: The junction does not match germline at one end; this may be a read error. The chain uses TRBV28 and TRBJ2-1; 7 bases fit TRBD2. This CDR3 comprises 17 residues. CDR1 is MDHEN, CDR2 SYDVKM, per germline. In nucleotides, the CDR3 is TGTGCCAGCACCAAAATCCGGGAGGCGGGGGAAAACAATCAGCAGTTCTTC. Amino acid sequence: CASTKIREAGENNQQFF.

The chain joins TRBV19 to TRBJ1-2, with 7 nucleotides matching TRBD1. The CDR3 spans 17 residues. Germline V lookup: CDR1 LNHDA, CDR2 SQIVND (reference sequence). V lost 3 bases and J lost 8; bases outside the gene matches: 18. The CDR3 region is CASSMLPLGQDGRGYTF. CDR3 coding DNA: TGTGCCAGTAGTATGCTACCCCTAGGACAGGATGGACGGGGCTACACCTTC.

V usage is TRBV2 and J usage is TRBJ1-2, with D possibly being TRBD1 (5 bases). The CDR3 sequence is 12 residues long. V was clipped by 6 bases and J by 8 bases, with 13 bases between them. Germline CDR1 and CDR2: SNHLY and FYNNEI. The chain's CDR3 is CASRGGGEGYTF. The CDR3 DNA reads TGTGCCAGCAGGGGGGGAGGGGAGGGCTACACCTTC.

The rearrangement links TRBV5-1 to TRBJ2-7, with 8 bases fitting TRBD1. J lost 4 bases, V lost 6 bases, and 9 bases had no gene match. Germline CDR1 and CDR2: SGHRS and YFSETQ. This CDR3 is built from 14 residues. For the CDR3, the DNA is TGCGCCAGCACCAAACAGGGGGGTCTTTACGAGCAGTACTTC. Protein product: CASTKQGGLYEQYF.

The rearrangement links TRBV5-6 to TRBJ2-5, with 8 bases identical to TRBD1. Germline V gives CDR1 SGHDT, CDR2 YYEEEE. The V and J ends lost 2 bases and 5 bases, in that order; junction bases with no gene match: 8. CDR3 length: 15 amino acids. CDR3 amino acids: CASSLKDRVIETQYF. The CDR3 nucleotides are TGTGCCAGCAGCTTAAAGGACAGGGTGATTGAGACCCAGTACTTC.

This chain connects TRBV11-3 to TRBJ2-5; 12 positions agree with TRBD1. This CDR3 is 15 amino acids long. Unmatched junction bases numbered 7, after V lost 7 bases and J lost 4 bases. Germline V gives CDR1 SGHNT, CDR2 YENEEA. DNA of the CDR3: TGTGCCAGCAAGAAGGGACAGGGGGCTGGAGAGACCCAGTACTTC. This sequence encodes CASKKGQGAGETQYF.

The J gene is TRBJ1-1, the V gene TRBV6-5; D not certain. This CDR3 region has 14 residues. CDR1 is MNHEY and CDR2 is SVGAGI in the germline V gene. With 3 bases removed from V and 7 bases from J, the gap between germline ends came to 15 bases. CDR3 region: CASSYPGVENEAFF. The CDR3 DNA is TGTGCCAGCAGTTATCCCGGGGTGGAGAATGAAGCTTTCTTT.

The V call is TRBV27, the J call TRBJ2-4, with 8 nucleotides matching TRBD1. CDR1 MNHEY and CDR2 SMNVEV come from the germline V gene (reference sequence). This CDR3 region has 16 residues. With V trimmed by 3 bases and J by 3 bases, 7 bases remained unmatched. DNA for the CDR3: TGTGCCAGCAGTTTCAGGGGGCTTAACGGCAAAAACATTCAGTACTTC. Residues: CASSFRGLNGKNIQYF.

The chain combines TRBV7-2 with TRBJ2-1; 11 bases fit TRBD2. There are 15 residues in the CDR3. V lost 5 bases to trimming and J lost 3 bases; unmatched junction nucleotides: 3. The germline gives CDR1 SGHTA, CDR2 FQGNSA. The CDR3 reads CASSKLAGVYNEQFF. CDR3 nucleotide sequence: TGTGCCAGCAGCAAACTAGCGGGGGTCTACAATGAGCAGTTCTTC.

This chain links TRBV28 with TRBJ2-2, with D maybe TRBD2 (6 bases). There are 13 residues in the CDR3. The V gene's germline CDR1 is MDHEN and CDR2 SYDVKM. V shed 10 bases and J shed 1 base, with 10 bases lying between them. As DNA, the CDR3 is TGTGCCACCTTTAGCGGGAACACCGGGGAGCTGTTTTTT. Protein: CATFSGNTGELFF.

V is TRBV4-1 and J is TRBJ2-2, with 9 positions matching TRBD1. CDR3 size: 15 residues. Germline trimming cut 4 bases from V and 6 bases from J; bases unmatched to any gene: 6. Germline assignment: CDR1 MGHRA and CDR2 YSYEKL. For the CDR3, the DNA is TGCGCCAGCAGCCGCTTACAGGGGGCCGCCGGGGAGCTGTTTTTT. It specifies CASSRLQGAAGELFF.

The chain is built from TRBV6-5 and TRBJ2-5, with 8 bases that match TRBD1. The J segment lost 5 bases and the V segment lost 6 bases, leaving 8 bases of the junction unmatched. Germline V CDR1 and CDR2: MNHEY, SVGAGI. This CDR3 region has 14 residues. CDR3 amino acids: CASRPTGGRETQYF. The CDR3 nucleotides read TGTGCCAGCAGGCCCACAGGGGGGCGTGAGACCCAGTACTTC.

V and J are TRBV6-5 and TRBJ1-5; perhaps TRBD1 as D (6 bases). This CDR3 has 15 residues. Germline lookup yields CDR1 MNHEY and CDR2 SVGAGI. V lost 6 bases and J lost 2, with 14 bases in between. The CDR3 bases are TGTGCCAGCAGGCTTACGACAGGCCGCAATCAGCCCCAGCATTTT. Protein sequence: CASRLTTGRNQPQHF.

The genes are TRBV5-4 and TRBJ2-1, with 11 nucleotides matching TRBD2. This CDR3 is built from 15 residues. Trimming at V came to 2 bases and at J to 5 bases, leaving 3 bases not matched to a gene. CDR1 SGHNT and CDR2 YYREEE come from the germline V gene (reference sequence). CDR3: CASSFGLAGNNEQFF. CDR3 DNA sequence: TGTGCCAGCAGCTTCGGACTAGCGGGCAACAATGAGCAGTTCTTC.

The chain has TRBV5-8 and TRBJ2-3; perhaps TRBD2 as D (6 bases). V dropped 1 base and J dropped 3 bases, with 9 bases sitting between them. Looked up from germline, CDR1 is SGHTS and CDR2 is YDEGEE. The CDR3 covers 14 residues. The CDR3 DNA reads TGTGCCAGCAGCTTGCGGGAGAGAACAGATACGCAGTATTTT. Translating it yields CASSLRERTDTQYF.

The CDR3: CASSPPQGSYEQYF. Written as DNA, the CDR3 is TGTGCCAGCAGTCCCCCCCAGGGCTCCTACGAGCAGTACTTC. The rearrangement links TRBV28 to TRBJ2-7, with a tentative D call TRBD1 (5 bases). This CDR3 region has 14 residues. With 5 bases removed from V and 0 bases from J, the gap between germline ends came to 11 bases. Per the germline V gene, CDR1 is MDHEN and CDR2 is SYDVKM.

The chain has TRBV27 and TRBJ1-2; tentative D call: TRBD1 (5 bases). Trimming left V 5 bases short and J 4 bases short, with 14 bases between. Per germline, CDR1 MNHEY and CDR2 SMNVEV (reference sequence). CDR3 length equals 14 residues. CDR3 bases: TGTGCCAGCAGTAAAGATCAGGGTCTCTATGGCTACACCTTC. Encoded protein: CASSKDQGLYGYTF.

This rearrangement joins TRBV28 to TRBJ2-1, with 10 bases lining up with TRBD2. Trimming removed 5 bases from V and 2 bases from J; junction bases left unmatched: 3. CDR1 and CDR2 (germline): MDHEN, SYDVKM. The CDR3 sequence is 15 residues long. The CDR3 nucleotides are TGTGCCAGCAGTCTGACTAGCGGGCCCTACAATGAGCAGTTCTTC. Protein: CASSLTSGPYNEQFF.

The chain carries TRBV19 and TRBJ2-3, with D possibly matching TRBD2 (6 bases). The CDR3 spans 17 residues. CDR1 LNHDA and CDR2 SQIVND come from the germline V gene (reference sequence). V lost 5 bases, J lost 1 base, and 19 bases lay in between. Here the CDR3 reads CASSFRGGSFGTDTQYF. The CDR3 coding sequence is TGTGCCAGTAGTTTCCGGGGAGGCTCCTTTGGCACAGATACGCAGTATTTT.

Turning to this clone: Distinct nucleotide sequences in the sample also encode this CDR3. This chain uses TRBV28 with TRBJ1-1; 7 nucleotides match TRBD1. Germline V gene lookup returns CDR1 MDHEN and CDR2 SYDVKM. V gave up 5 bases and J gave up 6 bases; unmatched junction bases: 3. The CDR3 length is 12 residues. The CDR3 region is CASSGQVPEAFF. The CDR3 DNA reads TGTGCCAGCAGTGGACAGGTTCCTGAAGCTTTCTTT.

V and J are TRBV7-2 and TRBJ2-7; TRBD2 matches 9 bases. The CDR3 consists of 16 residues. Germline CDR1 is SGHTA and CDR2 is FQGNSA. V was clipped by 4 bases and J by 1 base; unmatched bases: 8. The CDR3 region is CASSSTTSGPSYEQYF. The DNA for the CDR3 is TGTGCCAGCAGCTCAACTACTAGCGGGCCTTCCTACGAGCAGTACTTC.

The chain carries TRBV29-1 and TRBJ2-7; D might be TRBD1 (5 bases). The ends were cut back, 7 bases at V and 1 base at J, with 11 bases in the middle. CDR1 SQVTM and CDR2 ANQGSEA come from the germline V gene. This CDR3 spans 12 amino acids. CDR3 amino acids: CSAVTASYEQYF. The DNA for the CDR3 is TGCAGCGCTGTGACAGCGTCCTACGAGCAGTACTTC.

This chain links TRBV30 with TRBJ2-1; the match to TRBD1 covers 11 bases. Trimming removed 2 bases from V and 6 bases from J; junction bases left unmatched: 3. The length of the CDR3 is 14 residues. Germline lookup yields CDR1 GTSNPN and CDR2 SVGIG (reference sequence). In DNA form, the CDR3 reads TGTGCCTGGAGTTTCGGGACAGGGGGCAATGAGCAGTTCTTC. Its translation: CAWSFGTGGNEQFF.